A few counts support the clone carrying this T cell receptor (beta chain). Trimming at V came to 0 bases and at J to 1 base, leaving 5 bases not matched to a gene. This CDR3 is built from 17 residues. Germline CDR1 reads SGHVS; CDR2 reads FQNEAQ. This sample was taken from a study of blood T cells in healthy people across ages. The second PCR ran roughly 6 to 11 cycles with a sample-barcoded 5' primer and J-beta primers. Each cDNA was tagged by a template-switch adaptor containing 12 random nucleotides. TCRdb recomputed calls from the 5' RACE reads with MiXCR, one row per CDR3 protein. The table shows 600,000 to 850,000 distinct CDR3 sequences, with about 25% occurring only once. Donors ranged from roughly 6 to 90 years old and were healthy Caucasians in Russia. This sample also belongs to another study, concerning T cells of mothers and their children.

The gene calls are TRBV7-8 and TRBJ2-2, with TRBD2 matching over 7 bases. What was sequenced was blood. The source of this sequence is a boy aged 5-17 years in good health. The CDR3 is CASSLASTGGNTGELFF. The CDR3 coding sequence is TGTGCCAGCAGCTTAGCTTCCACGGGGGGGAACACCGGGGAGCTGTTTTTT.